Below are 13 T cell receptor beta chains sequenced from a single sample in a study of blood T cell repertoires in COVID-19. The repertoire was sequenced with immunoSEQ multiplex PCR; TCRdb's copy has only in-frame clones and lacks some. This sample carries about 300,000 clones, approximately 91% of them seen once, and the ten largest clones take 1.7%. Sequencing input: PBMCs or T cells enriched from blood (not recorded which). The receptors originated from a woman aged 35 to 49 who had recovered from COVID-19.

The rearrangement joins TRBV11-1 to TRBJ2-7, with a possible D match to TRBD1 (5 bases). V was cut by 2 bases and J by 6 bases, with 11 bases left in between. Germline CDR1 SGHAT, CDR2 FQDESV (reference sequence). The CDR3 length is 13 residues. Written as DNA, the CDR3 is TGTGCCAGCAGCTTATCTCGGCAGGGCGAGCAGTACTTC. Translating it yields CASSLSRQGEQYF.

The rearrangement joins TRBV19 to TRBJ1-5; 7 bases align to TRBD1. Germline V gives CDR1 LNHDA, CDR2 SQIVND (reference sequence). The CDR3 loop spans 15 amino acids. After removal of 5 bases from V and 0 bases from J, the junction contained 4 bases not matched to a gene. The CDR3 sequence: CASSPQGFSNQPQHF. CDR3 DNA: TGTGCCAGTAGTCCACAGGGGTTTAGCAATCAGCCCCAGCATTTT.

This chain joins TRBV7-2 and TRBJ2-1; 11 nucleotides line up with TRBD2. The CDR3 contains 15 residues. Germline V gene sequence: CDR1 SGHTA, CDR2 FQGNSA. With V trimmed by 1 base and J by 7 bases, 3 bases remained unmatched. The CDR3 DNA reads TGTGCCAGCAGCTTAGTAGCGGGGGGGCGTAATGAGCAGTTCTTC. Amino acid sequence: CASSLVAGGRNEQFF.

The chain employs TRBV7-9 and TRBJ2-3; TRBD2 aligns across 13 bases. The germline gives CDR1 SEHNR, CDR2 FQNEAQ (reference sequence). The CDR3 is made up of 17 amino acids. V shed 4 bases, J shed 3 bases, and the junction held 7 bases outside the gene matches. The chain's CDR3 is CASSSRRTSGGTDTQYF. In DNA, the CDR3 is TGTGCCAGCAGCTCCAGGAGGACTAGCGGGGGAACAGATACGCAGTATTTT.

Turning to this clone: Other nucleotide sequences from this sample produce the same CDR3. The chain links TRBV3-1 (or the pseudogene TRBV3-2) to TRBJ1-1, with D possibly being TRBD1 (5 bases). There are 14 residues in the CDR3. Per germline, CDR1 LGHDT and CDR2 YNNKEL (reference sequence). Trimming shortened V by 4 bases and J by 0 bases, and 9 bases separated the two germline ends. CDR3 in amino acids: CASSPQVMNTEAFF. CDR3 DNA: TGTGCCAGCAGCCCACAGGTCATGAACACTGAAGCTTTCTTT.

This clone was counted at least ten times. The J gene is TRBJ2-1, the V gene TRBV19; maybe TRBD1 (5 bases). CDR3 size: 14 residues. V was pared by 3 bases and J by 2 bases, with 8 bases between. The germline V gene has CDR1 LNHDA and CDR2 SQIVND (reference sequence). The CDR3 protein is CASSMVGAYNEQFF. CDR3 DNA: TGTGCCAGTAGTATGGTAGGGGCCTACAATGAGCAGTTCTTC.

The CDR3 spells CASSQFLGVYEQYF. DNA for the CDR3: TGTGCCAGCAGCCAATTCTTAGGGGTCTACGAGCAGTACTTC. The chain joins TRBV14 to TRBJ2-7; perhaps TRBD1 as D (5 bases). The CDR3 extends over 14 amino acids. Trimming removed 2 bases at V and 3 bases at J, with 11 bases between. The germline V gene has CDR1 SGHDN and CDR2 FVKESK.

This chain connects TRBV7-9 to TRBJ2-1; D is perhaps TRBD1 (6 bases). V shed 5 bases and J shed 5 bases, with 13 bases lying between them. Germline V gene sequence: CDR1 SEHNR, CDR2 FQNEAQ (reference sequence). The CDR3 is made up of 14 amino acids. As DNA, the CDR3 is TGTGCCAGCAGCCAGGGGAGTGGCCACAATGAGCAGTTCTTC. Residues: CASSQGSGHNEQFF. The full variable domain, completed using reference TRBV7-9 and TRBJ2-1, is DTGVSQNPRHKITKRGQNVTFRCDPISEHNRLYWYRQTLGQGPEFLTYFQNEAQLEKSRLLSDRFSAERPKGSFSTLEIQRTEQGDSAMYLCASSQGSGHNEQFFGPGTRLTVL.

This sequence joins TRBV19 and TRBJ2-1; D remains ambiguous. Between the trimmed V and J ends, which lost 5 bases and 5 bases, there was a span of 13 bases. The germline V gene encodes CDR1 LNHDA and CDR2 SQIVND (reference sequence). CDR3 size: 14 residues. In nucleotides, the CDR3 is TGTGCCAGTAGTCTCGCGGCCGTGCACAATGAGCAGTTCTTC. Its translation is CASSLAAVHNEQFF. The variable domain in full, with the rest retrieved from reference TRBV19 and TRBJ2-1, is DGGITQSPKYLFRKEGQNVTLSCEQNLNHDAMYWYRQDPGQGLRLIYYSQIVNDFQKGDIAEGYSVSREKKESFPLTVTSAQKNPTAFYLCASSLAAVHNEQFFGPGTRLTVL.

The chain has TRBV7-9 and TRBJ1-4; no clear D gene. Trimming removed 5 bases at V and 6 bases at J, with 7 bases between. The V gene's germline CDR1 is SEHNR and CDR2 FQNEAQ (reference sequence). CDR3 size: 12 residues. CDR3 in DNA: TGTGCCAGCAGCCGGCAGGATGAAAAACTGTTTTTT. Its protein is CASSRQDEKLFF.

The chain carries TRBV24-1 and TRBJ2-1; 12 nucleotides match TRBD1. This CDR3 contains 17 residues. Per germline, CDR1 KGHDR and CDR2 SFDVKD. The trim removed 3 bases at V and 10 bases at J, leaving 12 bases unmatched. The DNA of the CDR3 is TGTGCCACCAGTGATGGGGACAGGGGGCGGGACGGGGAAGAGCAGTTCTTC. It codes for CATSDGDRGRDGEEQFF.

V gene TRBV27 combines with J gene TRBJ2-1, with a weak D call TRBD2 (6 bases). Germline assignment: CDR1 MNHEY and CDR2 SMNVEV (reference sequence). Trimming cost V 3 bases and J 7 bases, with 10 bases left between them. The CDR3 totals 13 residues. The CDR3 DNA reads as TGTGCCAGCAGTTTTGATGGAGGGAATGAGCAGTTCTTC. Translation gives CASSFDGGNEQFF.

The rearrangement joins TRBV4-1 to TRBJ1-1, with D tentatively TRBD1 (5 bases). V dropped 1 base and J dropped 6 bases, with 18 bases sitting between them. CDR3 length: 16 residues. Germline assignment: CDR1 MGHRA and CDR2 YSYEKL. Written as DNA, the CDR3 is TGCGCCAGCAGCCAAGTGAATCACAGGTTTAGGGCTGAAGCTTTCTTT. It translates to CASSQVNHRFRAEAFF.